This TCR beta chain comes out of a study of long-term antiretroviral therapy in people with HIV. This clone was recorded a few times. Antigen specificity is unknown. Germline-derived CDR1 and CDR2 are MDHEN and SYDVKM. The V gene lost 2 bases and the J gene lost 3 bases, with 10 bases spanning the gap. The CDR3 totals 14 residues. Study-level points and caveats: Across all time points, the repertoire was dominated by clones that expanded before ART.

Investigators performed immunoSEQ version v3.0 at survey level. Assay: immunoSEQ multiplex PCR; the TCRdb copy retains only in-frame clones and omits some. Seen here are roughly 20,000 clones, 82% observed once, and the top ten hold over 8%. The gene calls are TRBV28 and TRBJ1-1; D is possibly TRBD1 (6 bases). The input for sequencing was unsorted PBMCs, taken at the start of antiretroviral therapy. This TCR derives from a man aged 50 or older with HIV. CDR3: CASSLEGEYTEAFF. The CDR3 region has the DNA TGTGCCAGCAGTTTAGAGGGGGAGTACACTGAAGCTTTCTTT.